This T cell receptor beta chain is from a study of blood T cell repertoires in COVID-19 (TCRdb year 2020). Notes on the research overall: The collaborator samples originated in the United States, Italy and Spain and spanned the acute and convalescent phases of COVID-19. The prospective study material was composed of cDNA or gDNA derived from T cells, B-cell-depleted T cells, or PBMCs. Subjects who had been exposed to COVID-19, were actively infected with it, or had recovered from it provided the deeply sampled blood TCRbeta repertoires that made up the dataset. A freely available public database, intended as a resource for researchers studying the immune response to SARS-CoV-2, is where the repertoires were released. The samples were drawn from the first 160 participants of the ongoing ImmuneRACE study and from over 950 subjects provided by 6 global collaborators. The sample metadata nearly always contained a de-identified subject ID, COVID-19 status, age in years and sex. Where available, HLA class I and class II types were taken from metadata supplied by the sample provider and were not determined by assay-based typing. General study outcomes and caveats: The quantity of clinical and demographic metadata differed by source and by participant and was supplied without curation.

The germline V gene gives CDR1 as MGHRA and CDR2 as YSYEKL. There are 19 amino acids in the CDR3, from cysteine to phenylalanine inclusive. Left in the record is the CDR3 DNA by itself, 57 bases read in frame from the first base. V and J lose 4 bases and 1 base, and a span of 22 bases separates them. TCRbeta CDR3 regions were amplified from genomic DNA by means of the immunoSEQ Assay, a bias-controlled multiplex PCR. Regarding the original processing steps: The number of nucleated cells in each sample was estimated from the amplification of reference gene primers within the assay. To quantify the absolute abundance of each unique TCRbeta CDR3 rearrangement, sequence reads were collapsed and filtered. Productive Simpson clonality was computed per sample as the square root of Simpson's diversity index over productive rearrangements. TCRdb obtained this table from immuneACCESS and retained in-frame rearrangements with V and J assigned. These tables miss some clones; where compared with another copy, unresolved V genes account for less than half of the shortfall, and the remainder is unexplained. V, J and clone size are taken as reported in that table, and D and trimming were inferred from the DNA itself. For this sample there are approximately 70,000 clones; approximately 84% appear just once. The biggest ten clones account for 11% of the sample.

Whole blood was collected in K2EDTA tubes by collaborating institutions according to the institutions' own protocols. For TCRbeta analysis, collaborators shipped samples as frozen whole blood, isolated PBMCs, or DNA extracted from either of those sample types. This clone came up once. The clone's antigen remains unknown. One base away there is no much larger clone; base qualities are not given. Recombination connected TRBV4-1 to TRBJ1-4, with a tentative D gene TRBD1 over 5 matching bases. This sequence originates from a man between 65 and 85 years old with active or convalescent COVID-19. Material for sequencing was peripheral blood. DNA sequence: TGCGCCAGCAGCCCCCGGATGGGGGGAAGGGGACGAACTAATGAAAAACTGTTTTTT. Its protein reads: CASSPRMGGRGRTNEKLFF.